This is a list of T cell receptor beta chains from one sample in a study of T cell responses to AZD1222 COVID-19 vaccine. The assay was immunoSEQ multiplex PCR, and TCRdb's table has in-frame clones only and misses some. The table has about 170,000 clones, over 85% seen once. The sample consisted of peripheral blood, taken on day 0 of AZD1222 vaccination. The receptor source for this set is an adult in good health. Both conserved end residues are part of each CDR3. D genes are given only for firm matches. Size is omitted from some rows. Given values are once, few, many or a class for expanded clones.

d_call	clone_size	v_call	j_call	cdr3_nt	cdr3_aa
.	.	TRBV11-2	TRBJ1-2	TGTGCCAGCAGCCATTGGCGGGATGGCTACACCTTC	CASSHWRDGYTF
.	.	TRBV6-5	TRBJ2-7	TGTGCCAGCAGAAAAAGCGGGCGGGTATCTGTCGAGCAGTACTTC	CASRKSGRVSVEQYF
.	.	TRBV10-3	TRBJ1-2	TGTGCCATAGACCAGGGCCTGGGCTATGGCTACACCTTC	CAIDQGLGYGYTF
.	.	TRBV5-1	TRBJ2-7	TGCGCCAGCAGCTTGCTGGGGGAGAGCTCCTACGAGCAGTACTTC	CASSLLGESSYEQYF
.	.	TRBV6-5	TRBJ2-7	TGTGCCAGCAGTTACTCTTATATCTCAGGGGCCTACGAGCAGTACTTC	CASSYSYISGAYEQYF
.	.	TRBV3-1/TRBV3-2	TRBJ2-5	TGTGCCAGCAGCCCGCTAGTGGGGGAGACCCAGTACTTC	CASSPLVGETQYF
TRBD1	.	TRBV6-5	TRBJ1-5	TGTGCCAGCCAACCGGGACAGGCCAATCAGCCCCAGCATTTT	CASQPGQANQPQHF
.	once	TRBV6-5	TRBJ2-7	TGTGCCAGCAGTTATAGCAGGGACACCTACGAGCAGTACTTC	CASSYSRDTYEQYF
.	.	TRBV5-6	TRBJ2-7	TGTGCCAGCAGCTTCGGCAGAACCTACGAGCAGTACTTC	CASSFGRTYEQYF
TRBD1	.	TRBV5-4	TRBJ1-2	TGTGCCAGCAGCTTGTGGGACAGGGGAAAGAACTATGGCTACACCTTC	CASSLWDRGKNYGYTF
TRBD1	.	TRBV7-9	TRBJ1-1	TGTGCCAGCAGCGCACAGGGGTTTCTGAACACTGAAGCTTTCTTT	CASSAQGFLNTEAFF
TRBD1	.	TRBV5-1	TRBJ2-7	TGCGCCAGCAGCTTGACAGGGGATATCTCCTACGAGCAGTACTTC	CASSLTGDISYEQYF
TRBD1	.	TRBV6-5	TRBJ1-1	TGTGCCAGCAGTTCCGACAGGGGGCGAGCTTTCTTT	CASSSDRGRAFF
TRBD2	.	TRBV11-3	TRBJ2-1	TGTGCCAGCAGCTTAGCGGGAGGAGGGAATGAGCAGTTCTTC	CASSLAGGGNEQFF
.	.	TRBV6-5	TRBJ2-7	TGTGCCAGCAGTTTTTGGGGCGACTACGAGCAGTACTTC	CASSFWGDYEQYF
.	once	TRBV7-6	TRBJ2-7	TGTGCCAGCAGCGCAGACGTTCCGGGGGGCGAGGGATACTACGAGCAGTACTTC	CASSADVPGGEGYYEQYF
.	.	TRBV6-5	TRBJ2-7	TGTGCCAGCAGGAGACAAGGAGAAAAGGAGTACTTC	CASRRQGEKEYF
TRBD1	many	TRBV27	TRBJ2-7	TGTGCCAGCAGCCCCAACCGGGACAGCTATCCCTACGAGCAGTACTTC	CASSPNRDSYPYEQYF
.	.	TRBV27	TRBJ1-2	TGTGCCAGCAGTTCACGGGGCTATGGCTACACCTTC	CASSSRGYGYTF
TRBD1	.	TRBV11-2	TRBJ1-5	TGTGCCAGCAGCTCACAGGGGCAGCCCCAGCATTTT	CASSSQGQPQHF
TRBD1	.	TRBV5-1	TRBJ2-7	TGCGCCAGCAGCCTAGGACAGGGTTTGCGCGAGCAGTACTTC	CASSLGQGLREQYF
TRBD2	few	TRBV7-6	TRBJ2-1	TGTGCCAGCAGCCCAACTAGCGGTGATGGGAATGAGCAGTTCTTC	CASSPTSGDGNEQFF
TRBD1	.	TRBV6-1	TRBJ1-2	TGTGCCAGCAGTGAAGCGGGACAGCCTCGGGGCTACACCTTC	CASSEAGQPRGYTF
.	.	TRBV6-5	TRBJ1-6	TGTGCCAGCAGCCCAAATTGGCCCACCAATTCACCCCTCCACTTT	CASSPNWPTNSPLHF
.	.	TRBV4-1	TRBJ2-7	TGCGCCAGCAGCCAAGTAGCGGCAGAGCAGTACTTC	CASSQVAAEQYF
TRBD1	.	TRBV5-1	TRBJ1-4	TGCGCCAGCAGCTCAGGGACAGGAGATGAAAAACTGTTTTTT	CASSSGTGDEKLFF
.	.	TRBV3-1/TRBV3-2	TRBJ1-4	TGTGCCAGCAGCCAATCTGATCTAATGCGGGAAAAACTGTTTTTT	CASSQSDLMREKLFF
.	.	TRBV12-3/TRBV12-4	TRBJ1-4	TGTGCCAGCAGCCCCGGGGGATATGAAAAACTGTTTTTT	CASSPGGYEKLFF
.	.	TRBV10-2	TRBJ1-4	TGCGCCAGCAGTTCCGGGACGGGAAATGAAAAACTGTTTTTT	CASSSGTGNEKLFF
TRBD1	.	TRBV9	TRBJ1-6	TGTGCCAGCAGCGTAGCACAGGGGAATTCACCCCTCCACTTT	CASSVAQGNSPLHF
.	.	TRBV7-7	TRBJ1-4	TGTGCCAGCAGCCCGGGAGACGGTGCAACTAATGAAAAACTGTTTTTT	CASSPGDGATNEKLFF
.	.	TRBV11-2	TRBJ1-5	TGTGCCAGCAGCGCGGACGGCAACTGGCAGCCCCAGCATTTT	CASSADGNWQPQHF
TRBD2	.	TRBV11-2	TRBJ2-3	TGTGCCAGCAGCTTAGTTGGGACTAGCGGCAGCACAGATACGCAGTATTTT	CASSLVGTSGSTDTQYF
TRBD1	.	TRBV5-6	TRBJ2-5	TGTGCCAGCAGCGCCCGGGACAGGCAGTACTTC	CASSARDRQYF
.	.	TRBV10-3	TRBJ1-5	TGTGCCATCAATGGGGACCTTAATCAGCCCCAGCATTTT	CAINGDLNQPQHF
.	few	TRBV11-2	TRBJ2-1	TGTGCCAGCAGCATAGACAGGAATGAGCAGTTCTTC	CASSIDRNEQFF
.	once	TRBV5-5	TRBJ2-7	TGTGCCAGCAGCTTGGCGGCAGGGTCGGACGAGCAGTACTTC	CASSLAAGSDEQYF
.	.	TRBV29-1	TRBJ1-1	TGCAGCGTTGAAGATAGTGGGGGAGGGAACACTGAAGCTTTCTTT	CSVEDSGGGNTEAFF
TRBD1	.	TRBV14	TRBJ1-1	TGTGCCAGCAGCCGCGAAACAGGGGGCACTGAAGCTTTCTTT	CASSRETGGTEAFF
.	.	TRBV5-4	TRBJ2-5	TGTGCCAGCAGCACGTATTCTAGCGTACCTAAACAAGAGACCCAGTACTTC	CASSTYSSVPKQETQYF
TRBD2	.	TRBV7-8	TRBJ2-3	TGTGCCAGCAGCTATGCGGGACTAGCGGATACAGATACGCAGTATTTT	CASSYAGLADTDTQYF
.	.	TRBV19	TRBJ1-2	TGTGCCAGCGGGACCACTCAATATTCTAACTATGGCTACACCTTC	CASGTTQYSNYGYTF
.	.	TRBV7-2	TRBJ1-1	TGTGCCAGCAGCCGGAGGATCAGCGCTGAAGCTTTCTTT	CASSRRISAEAFF
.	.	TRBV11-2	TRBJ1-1	TGTGCCAGCAGCATAGGGGCCTTTGAAGCTTTCTTT	CASSIGAFEAFF
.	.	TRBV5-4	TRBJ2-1	TGTGCCAGCAGCTTGATGGGGGTCTACAATGAGCAGTTCTTC	CASSLMGVYNEQFF
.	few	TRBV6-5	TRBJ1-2	TGTGCCAGCAGGTCACCCGGCTACACCTTC	CASRSPGYTF
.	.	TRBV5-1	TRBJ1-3	TGCGCCAGCAGCTTGGAGTCCTCTGGAAACACCATATATTTT	CASSLESSGNTIYF
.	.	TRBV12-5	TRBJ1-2	TGTGCTAGTGGTTTGGACAGGGAGGGAGGCTACACCTTC	CASGLDREGGYTF
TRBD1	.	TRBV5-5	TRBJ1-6	TGTGCCAGCACACCTCAGGGGGTACAGAACAATTCACCCCTCCACTTT	CASTPQGVQNNSPLHF
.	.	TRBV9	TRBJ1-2	TGTGCCAGCAGCGTATCCCTCCAGGGGCCCTTCTATGGCTACACCTTC	CASSVSLQGPFYGYTF
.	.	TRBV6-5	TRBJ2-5	TGTGCCAGCAGTATAGGGGAGACCCAGTACTTC	CASSIGETQYF
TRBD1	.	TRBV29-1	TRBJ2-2	TGCAGCGTTGAGTACAGGGGGCTGGCCGGGGAGCTGTTTTTT	CSVEYRGLAGELFF
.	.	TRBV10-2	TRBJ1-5	TGCGCCAGCAGACTCAGGGGCGACAATCAGCCCCAGCATTTT	CASRLRGDNQPQHF
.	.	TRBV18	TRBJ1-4	TGTGCCAGCTCACCACAAAGGGATAGAACTGAAAAACTGTTTTTT	CASSPQRDRTEKLFF
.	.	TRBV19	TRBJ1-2	TGTGCCAGTAGTTGGGATAACTATGGCTACACCTTC	CASSWDNYGYTF